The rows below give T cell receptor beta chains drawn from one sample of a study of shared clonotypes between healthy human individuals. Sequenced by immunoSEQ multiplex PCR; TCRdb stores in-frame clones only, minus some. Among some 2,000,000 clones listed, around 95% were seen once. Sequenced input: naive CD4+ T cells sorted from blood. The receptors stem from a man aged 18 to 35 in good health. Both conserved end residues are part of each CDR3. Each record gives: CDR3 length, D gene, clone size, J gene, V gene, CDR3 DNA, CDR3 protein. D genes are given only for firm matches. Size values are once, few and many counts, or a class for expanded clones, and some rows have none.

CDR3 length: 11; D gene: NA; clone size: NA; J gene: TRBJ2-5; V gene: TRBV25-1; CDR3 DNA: TGTGCCAGCAGTGTAGGAGAGACCCAGTACTTC; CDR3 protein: CASSVGETQYF
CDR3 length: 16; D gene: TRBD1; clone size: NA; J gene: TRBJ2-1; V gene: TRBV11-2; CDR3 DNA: TGTGCCAGCAGCCTGATGTCCGGGACAGTTTACAATGAGCAGTTCTTC; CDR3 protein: CASSLMSGTVYNEQFF
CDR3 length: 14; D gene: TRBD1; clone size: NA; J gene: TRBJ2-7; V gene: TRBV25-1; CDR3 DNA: TGTGCCAGCAGTCATCCGGGACAGTCCTACGAGCAGTACTTC; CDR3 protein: CASSHPGQSYEQYF
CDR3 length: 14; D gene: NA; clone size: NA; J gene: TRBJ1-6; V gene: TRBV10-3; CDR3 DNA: TGTGCCATTACTGGGAATCGGGATAATTCACCCCTCCACTTT; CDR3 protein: CAITGNRDNSPLHF
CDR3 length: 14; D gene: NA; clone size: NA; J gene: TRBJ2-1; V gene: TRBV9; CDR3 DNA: TGTGCCAGCAGCCCACAGGGACCCTACAATGAGCAGTTCTTC; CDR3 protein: CASSPQGPYNEQFF
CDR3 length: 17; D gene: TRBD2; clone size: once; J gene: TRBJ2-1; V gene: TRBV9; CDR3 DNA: TGTGCCAGCAGCCCAGATAAGCGGGAGACGATCTACAATGAGCAGTTCTTC; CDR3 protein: CASSPDKRETIYNEQFF
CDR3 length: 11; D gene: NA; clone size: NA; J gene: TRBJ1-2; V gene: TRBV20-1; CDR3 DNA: TGCAGTGCTAGATCCGGTAGAACAGGTCTCTTC; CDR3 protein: CSARSGRTGLF
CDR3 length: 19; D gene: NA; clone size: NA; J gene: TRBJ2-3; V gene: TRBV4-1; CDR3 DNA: TGCGCCAGCAGCCAGTCTCAGCTTGCGGTCAGGACCCGCACAGATACGCAGTATTTT; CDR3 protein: CASSQSQLAVRTRTDTQYF
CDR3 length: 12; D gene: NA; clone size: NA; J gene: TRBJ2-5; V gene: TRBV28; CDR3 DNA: TGTGCCAGCAGTTCTAGCTTACAGACCCAGTACTTC; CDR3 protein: CASSSSLQTQYF
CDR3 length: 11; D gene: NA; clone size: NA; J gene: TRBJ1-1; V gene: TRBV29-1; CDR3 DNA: TGCAGCGTTGGCGGGACCACTGAAGCTTTCTTT; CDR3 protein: CSVGGTTEAFF
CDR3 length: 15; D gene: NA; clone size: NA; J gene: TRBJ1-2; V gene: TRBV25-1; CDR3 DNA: TGTGCCAGCAGTGACCGACAGGTGCGGGAGGATGGCTACACCTTC; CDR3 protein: CASSDRQVREDGYTF
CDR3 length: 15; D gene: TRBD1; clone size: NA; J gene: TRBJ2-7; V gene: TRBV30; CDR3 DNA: TGTGCCTGGAGCTTTTATCGGACAGGGACCCACGAGCAGTACTTC; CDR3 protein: CAWSFYRTGTHEQYF
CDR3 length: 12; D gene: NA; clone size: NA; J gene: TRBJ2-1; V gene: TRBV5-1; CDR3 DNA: TGCGCCAGCAGCTTAGCGGGTAATGAGCAGTTCTTC; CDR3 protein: CASSLAGNEQFF
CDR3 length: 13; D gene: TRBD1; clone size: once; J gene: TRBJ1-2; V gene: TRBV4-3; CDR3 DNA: TGCGCCAGCAGCCAAACAGGGGTCGAGGGCTACACCTTC; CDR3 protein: CASSQTGVEGYTF
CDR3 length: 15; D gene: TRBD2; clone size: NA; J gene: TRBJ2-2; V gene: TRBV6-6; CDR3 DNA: TGTGCCAGCAGGGCGAGACTAGCGACAACCGGGGAGCTGTTTTTT; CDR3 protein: CASRARLATTGELFF
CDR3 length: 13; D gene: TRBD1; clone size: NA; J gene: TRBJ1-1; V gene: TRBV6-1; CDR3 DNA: TGTGCCAGCAGTCCGGGACAGACCACTGAAGCTTTCTTT; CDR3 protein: CASSPGQTTEAFF
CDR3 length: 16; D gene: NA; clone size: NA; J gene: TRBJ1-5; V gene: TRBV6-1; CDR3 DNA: TGTGCCAGCAGTGCCTTAGGGGGGGTGTACAATCAGCCCCAGCATTTT; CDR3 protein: CASSALGGVYNQPQHF
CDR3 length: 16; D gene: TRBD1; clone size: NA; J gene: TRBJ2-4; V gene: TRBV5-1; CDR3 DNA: TGCGCCAGCAGCTCCTCCGGGACAGGGGGCAGAAACATTCAGTACTTC; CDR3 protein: CASSSSGTGGRNIQYF
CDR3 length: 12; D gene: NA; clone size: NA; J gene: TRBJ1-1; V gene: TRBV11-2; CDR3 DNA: TGTGCCAGCAGCTTTTTGAACACTGAAGCTTTCTTT; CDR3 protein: CASSFLNTEAFF
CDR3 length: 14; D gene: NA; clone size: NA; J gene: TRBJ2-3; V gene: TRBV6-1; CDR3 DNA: TGTGCCAGCAGAACCGGGACTGAGTCAGATACGCAGTATTTT; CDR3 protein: CASRTGTESDTQYF
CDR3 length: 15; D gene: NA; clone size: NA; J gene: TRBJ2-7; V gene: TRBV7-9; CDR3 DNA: TGTGCCAGCAGCTTAAGGGCAGAACCGCTCTACGAGCAGTACTTC; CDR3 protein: CASSLRAEPLYEQYF
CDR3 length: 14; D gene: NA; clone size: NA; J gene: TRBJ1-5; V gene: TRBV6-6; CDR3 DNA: TGTGCCAGCAGTTACGGCGTATCGCCTCAGCCCCAGCATTTT; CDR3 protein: CASSYGVSPQPQHF